The 3 T cell receptor beta chains below come from one sample, sequenced in a study of T cell responses to AZD1222 COVID-19 vaccine (dated by TCRdb to about 2021). Library preparation used the immunoSEQ multiplex PCR assay. This immuneACCESS table, as held by TCRdb, lists in-frame sequences with V and J called but not all clones. Of the missing ones, under half trace to an unresolved V gene in checked studies; the others have no known cause. This sample gives 150,000 to 190,000 clones in total; roughly 90% of them show up just once. The ten largest clonotypes hold 1.5% of the sample. The sample's time point, from its label and the paper: about 28 days (+/-7) after the second vaccine dose. This specimen consisted of peripheral blood, obtained 28 days after the second AZD1222 dose. These receptor sequences come from an adult who received the AZD1222 COVID-19 vaccine.

The chain carries TRBV4-1 and TRBJ2-7; 11 bases are a match to TRBD2. CDR1 and CDR2 (germline): MGHRA, YSYEKL. The CDR3 covers 15 residues. V trimming: 1 base; J trimming: 6 bases; junction bases outside the gene matches: 5. The CDR3 DNA reads TGCGCCAGCAGCCAAGGGGTAGCGGGGGGGTTCGAGCAGTACTTC. Its translation: CASSQGVAGGFEQYF.

The gene calls are TRBV5-1 and TRBJ1-1, with 9 positions matching TRBD1. The V gene end was trimmed by 0 bases and the J gene end by 5 bases; junction bases not matched to a gene: 11. This CDR3 spans 17 amino acids. The germline V gene encodes CDR1 SGHRS and CDR2 YFSETQ. CDR3: CASSLETGGLYRTEAFF. CDR3 in DNA: TGCGCCAGCAGCTTGGAAACAGGGGGCCTCTACCGTACTGAAGCTTTCTTT.

This rearrangement joins TRBV5-4 to TRBJ1-2, with unresolved D. CDR1 is SGHNT, CDR2 YYREEE, per germline (reference sequence). Trimming stripped 1 base from V and 8 bases from J, with 15 bases between. CDR3 size: 14 residues. The CDR3 nucleotides read TGTGCCAGCAGCTTGTGGGCGGTAGTGGGAGGCTACACCTTC. It codes for CASSLWAVVGGYTF.